This T cell receptor (beta chain) is from a study of Tregs in tolerant kidney transplant recipients. Sequencing was performed with immunoSEQ multiplex PCR; in TCRdb, only in-frame clones are kept and a portion is missing. Among about 94,000 clones listed, over 85% were seen once. Of note for this clone: The antigen is unknown.

Study-level points and caveats: No direct test of biological reproducibility was done here. For some patients, primers changed over time, blocking nucleotide-level comparison. Tolerant patients' donor-specific Tregs expanded beyond overall Tregs, suggesting antigen-driven growth.

Per germline, CDR1 LGHNA and CDR2 YNFKEQ. The V end lost 8 bases, the J end lost 3 bases, and 17 bases lay between the germline ends. The CDR3 runs 15 residues. CD4+CD25+CD127- Tregs, CD4+CD25- non-Tregs, CD4 and CD8 cells were sorted. The receptor's source is a human donor who received a combined kidney and bone marrow transplant. The chain employs TRBV4-2 and TRBJ2-1, with D possibly matching TRBD2 (5 bases). Sequences were derived from CD4+ T cells from blood, sampled before the transplant. The CDR3 here is CASLRRRVYYNEQFF. The CDR3 DNA reads as TGTGCCAGCCTCCGGAGGCGGGTATACTACAATGAGCAGTTCTTC.